The T cell receptor (beta chain) described here comes from a study of T cells in Graves' hyperthyroidism and ophthalmopathy. Study-level points and caveats: By a 13 V-J model, ophthalmopathy was set apart from stable hyperthyroidism.

The investigators amplified TCR beta CDR3 regions from RNA transcripts. The TCR CDR3 was amplified in a first-round RT-PCR using the HTBI primer set. TCRdb passed the multiplex PCR reads through MiXCR, listing each CDR3 protein once. The data contain approximately 350,000 distinct CDR3 sequences, 13% to 15% of them singletons. Deletions cut 4 bases from V and 4 bases from J, with 7 bases between. Germline CDR1 SGHTA, CDR2 FQGNSA. The CDR3 extends over 12 amino acids. This clonotype was observed many times. The antigen is undetermined. PBMCs stemmed from approximately 9.1 ml fresh peripheral blood. The TCR comes from a woman aged 55-75 years with Graves' ophthalmopathy. This chain links TRBV7-2 with TRBJ2-5; no definite D call. Sequencing input: blood. CDR3 loop: CASSSNVETQYF. CDR3 DNA: TGTGCCAGCAGCTCGAACGTAGAGACCCAGTACTTC. The variable domain in full, with the rest retrieved from reference TRBV7-2 and TRBJ2-5, is GAGVSQSPSNKVTEKGKDVELRCDPISGHTALYWYRQSLGQGLEFLIYFQGNSAPDKSGLPSDRFSAERTGGSVSTLTIQRTQQEDSAVYLCASSSNVETQYFGPGTRLLVL.